This entry features one TCR beta chain sequence. Which antigen it targets is not known. The input lacks base qualities; no much larger clone sits a single base away. Interpreted using the paper, the treatment or condition label stands for: 15 to 20 received Ad26.COV2.S at low or high dose, single or two shots; several received placebo; per-sample allocation not given. Repertoires of vaccine and placebo recipients were sequenced from samples collected on day 63 after the first injection. In Cohort 1b, around 25 adults aged 18-55 years were enrolled at a single site in Boston, USA, between 29 July and 7 August 2020. Ad26.COV2.S was a replication-incompetent adenovirus type 26 vector that expressed a prefusion-stabilized SARS-CoV-2 spike protein derived from the original Wuhan strain. Trimming takes 0 bases from V and 5 bases from J, and the germline ends sit 13 bases apart. Its CDR3 holds 15 amino acids, cysteine through phenylalanine. This entry keeps only the CDR3 DNA: 45 bases, framed from base 1. The germline V gene encodes CDR1 SGDLS and CDR2 YYNGEE.

The immunoSEQ Assay was the method used to sequence TCRbeta CDR3 regions. After extraction, genomic DNA underwent amplification by bias-controlled multiplex PCR, followed by high-throughput sequencing. The original pipeline was this. To quantify the absolute abundance of every unique TCRbeta CDR3 region, sequences were collapsed and filtered. Usable DNA was measured by amplifying reference genes present in all nucleated cells, and TCRbeta template counts were normalized to that usable DNA to estimate T cell fraction. Repertoire TCRs were annotated as SARS-CoV-2-specific by exact matching of V gene, CDR3 amino acid sequence and J gene to a known reactive TCR set. MIRA supplied the reference SARS-CoV-2 TCR set, which was filtered for enrichment in COVID-19-positive ImmuneCODE repertoires so that public or cross-reactive TCRs were removed. Based on the MIRA antigens, annotated TCRs were further analysed at the level of specific ORF or position within ORF. Breadth was defined as annotated unique rearrangements over total unique productive rearrangements; depth was the summed frequency of those rearrangements. Two-sided Wilcoxon rank-sum tests were used to compare TCR breadth between groups. TCRdb provides this immuneACCESS table in a form limited to in-frame rearrangements. Some clones are lacking; in checked studies, under half of them reflect an unresolved V gene, and why the rest are absent is not known. V and J calls and clone size come straight from that table; D and trimming were deduced from the DNA. The sample table holds roughly 460,000 clones, of which about nine tenths were seen once. The ten largest clones represent 1.5% to 2% of the sample.

This entry is derived from a study of Ad26.COV2.S vaccination and SARS-CoV-2 variants (dated by TCRdb to about 2021). The study in broad terms: Donors in the vaccine arm were drawn from COV1001, a multicentre, randomized, double-blind, placebo-controlled phase I-IIa trial testing Ad26.COV2.S in healthy adults. Throughout the experiments and outcome assessment, investigators stayed blinded to trial group allocation. The TCR-sequenced set comprised about 32 samples: approximately 20 Ad26.COV2.S vaccine recipients, 5 placebo recipients and 8 SARS-CoV-2 convalescent individuals. The specificity and breadth of SARS-CoV-2-reactive T cell receptors after Ad26.COV2.S vaccination were assessed by TCRbeta repertoire sequencing. Ad26.COV2.S was administered intramuscularly at a dose of 5x10^10 or 1x10^11 viral particles, either as one shot or as two shots given 56 days apart. Trial participants were randomized into five groups of five, in which low-dose or high-dose Ad26.COV2.S was given once or twice, or placebo was given on both occasions. The investigation overall reported the following: It was noted by the authors that total T cell responses may have been underestimated by the TCR breadth and depth analyses. The study was not powered for comparison of responses between vaccine doses or regimens. After vaccination, substantial breadth of spike-specific CD8+ and CD4+ T cell responses was reported. Vaccine and placebo recipients had similar non-spike TCR breadth, a finding consistent with the vaccine containing only spike. Higher spike-specific TCR breadth was observed in Ad26.COV2.S recipients than in placebo recipients (P = 0.0014).

The receptor's source is a person aged 18-65 years who received the Ad26.COV2.S COVID-19 vaccine or a placebo. The chain is made from TRBV9 and TRBJ2-3; the D gene identity is not certain. Sequenced here: peripheral blood, sampled in a trial of Ad26.COV2.S vaccine versus placebo. The CDR3 region: CASSVGGTRLDTQYF. In nucleotides, the sequence is TGTGCCAGCAGCGTAGGGGGTACCAGACTAGATACGCAGTATTTT.